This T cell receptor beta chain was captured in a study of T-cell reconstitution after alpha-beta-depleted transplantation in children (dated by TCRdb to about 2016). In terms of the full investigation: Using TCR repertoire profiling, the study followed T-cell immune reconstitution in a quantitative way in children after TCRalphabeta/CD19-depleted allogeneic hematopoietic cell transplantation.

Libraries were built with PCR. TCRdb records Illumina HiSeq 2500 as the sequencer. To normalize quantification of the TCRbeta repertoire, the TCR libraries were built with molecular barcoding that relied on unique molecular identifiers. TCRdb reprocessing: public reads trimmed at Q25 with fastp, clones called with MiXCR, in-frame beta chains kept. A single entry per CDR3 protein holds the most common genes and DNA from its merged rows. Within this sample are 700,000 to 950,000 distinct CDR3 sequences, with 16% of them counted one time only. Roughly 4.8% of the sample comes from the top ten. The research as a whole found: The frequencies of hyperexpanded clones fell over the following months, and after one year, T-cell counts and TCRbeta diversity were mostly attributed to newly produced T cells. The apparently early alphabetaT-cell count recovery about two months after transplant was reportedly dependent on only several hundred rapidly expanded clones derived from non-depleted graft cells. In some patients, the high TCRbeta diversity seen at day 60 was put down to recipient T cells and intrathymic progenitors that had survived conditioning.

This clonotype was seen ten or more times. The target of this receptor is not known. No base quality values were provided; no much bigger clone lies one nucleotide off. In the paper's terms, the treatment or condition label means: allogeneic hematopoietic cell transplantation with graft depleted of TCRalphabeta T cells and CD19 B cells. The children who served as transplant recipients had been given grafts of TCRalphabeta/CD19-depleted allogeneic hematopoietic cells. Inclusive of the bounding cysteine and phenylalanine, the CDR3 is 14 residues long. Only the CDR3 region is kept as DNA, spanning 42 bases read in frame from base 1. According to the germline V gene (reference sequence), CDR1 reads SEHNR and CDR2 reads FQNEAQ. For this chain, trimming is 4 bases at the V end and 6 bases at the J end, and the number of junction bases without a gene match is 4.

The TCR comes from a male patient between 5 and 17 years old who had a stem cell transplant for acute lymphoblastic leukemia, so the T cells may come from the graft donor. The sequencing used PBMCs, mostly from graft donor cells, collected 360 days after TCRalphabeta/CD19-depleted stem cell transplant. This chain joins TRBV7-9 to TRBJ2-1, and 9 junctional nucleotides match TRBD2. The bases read TGTGCCAGCAGCTATGGACTAGCGAGCAATGAGCAGTTCTTC. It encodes CASSYGLASNEQFF. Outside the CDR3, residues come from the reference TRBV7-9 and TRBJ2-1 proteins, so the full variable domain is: DTGVSQNPRHKITKRGQNVTFRCDPISEHNRLYWYRQTLGQGPEFLTYFQNEAQLEKSRLLSDRFSAERPKGSFSTLEIQRTEQGDSAMYLCASSYGLASNEQFFGPGTRLTVL.